This T cell receptor beta chain is from a study of blood T cells in healthy people across ages. Study-wide points: Naive T cell percentage showed a strong correlation with the diversity of TCR beta. Whereas aged donors had fewer naive CD4+ cells, long-lived donors had more of them and higher diversity.

This clonotype was counted a few times. The antigen is not known. A sample-barcoded 5' primer and a J-beta primer mix were used in a second PCR of roughly 6 to 11 cycles. TCRdb passed the 5' RACE reads through MiXCR, listing each CDR3 protein once. This table has hundreds of thousands of distinct CDR3 sequences, roughly 25% appearing once. The germline V gene encodes CDR1 LGHDT and CDR2 YNNKEL (reference sequence). CDR3 length: 16 amino acids. The trim removed 10 bases at V and 3 bases at J, leaving 17 bases unmatched. These data were also reused for a study on T cells of mothers and their children. This second report adds: The data showed no persistent microchimeric T cell clones.

What was sequenced was blood. This chain connects TRBV3-1 to TRBJ2-5; 7 nucleotides match TRBD2. The sequence came from a boy younger than 18 in good health. The CDR3 bases are TGTGCCACACCCTTGTTCGAGCGGGGACGAAAAGAGACCCAGTACTTC. This codes for CATPLFERGRKETQYF.